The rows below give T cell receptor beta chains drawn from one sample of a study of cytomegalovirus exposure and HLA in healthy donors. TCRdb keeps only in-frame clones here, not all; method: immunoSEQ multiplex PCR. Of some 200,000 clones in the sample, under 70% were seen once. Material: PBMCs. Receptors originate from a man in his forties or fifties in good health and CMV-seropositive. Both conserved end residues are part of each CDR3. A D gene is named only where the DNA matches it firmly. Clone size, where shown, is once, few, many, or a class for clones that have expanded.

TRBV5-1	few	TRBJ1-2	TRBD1	CASSTGTGGLGYTF	TGCGCCAGCAGCACCGGGACAGGGGGACTTGGCTACACCTTC
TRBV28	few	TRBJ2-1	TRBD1	CASSPIRNRGVNEQFF	TGTGCCAGCAGTCCCATCAGGAACAGGGGAGTGAATGAGCAGTTCTTC
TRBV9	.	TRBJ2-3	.	CASSPPGRDDPTDTQYF	TGTGCCAGCAGCCCCCCCGGGCGGGACGATCCCACAGATACGCAGTATTTT
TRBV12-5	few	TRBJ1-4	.	CASGTHLRVQEKLFF	TGTGCTAGTGGGACTCACCTCAGGGTCCAGGAAAAACTGTTTTTT
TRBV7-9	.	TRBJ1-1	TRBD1	CASSLARSGQGFKGAEAFF	TGTGCCAGCAGCTTGGCCAGGTCAGGACAGGGGTTTAAGGGGGCTGAAGCTTTCTTT
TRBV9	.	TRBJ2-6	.	CASSAPLSGANVLTF	TGTGCCAGCAGCGCCCCCCTCTCTGGGGCCAACGTCCTGACTTTC
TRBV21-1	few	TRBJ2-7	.	CASSNFFGAGTATGEQYF	.
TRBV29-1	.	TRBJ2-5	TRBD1	CSVERQGADGETQYF	TGCAGCGTAGAAAGACAGGGGGCTGATGGAGAGACCCAGTACTTC
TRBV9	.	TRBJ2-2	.	CASSVVETTGELFF	TGTGCCAGCAGCGTAGTGGAGACCACCGGGGAGCTGTTTTTT
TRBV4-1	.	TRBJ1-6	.	CASSLTGNSPLHF	TGCGCCAGCAGCCTTACAGGGAACTCACCCCTCCACTTT
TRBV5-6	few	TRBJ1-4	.	CASSLTGVSRDEKLFF	TGTGCCAGCAGCCTCACCGGGGTGAGTCGAGATGAAAAACTGTTTTTT
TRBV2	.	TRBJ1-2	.	CAGKQGLFIGANYGYTF	TGTGCCGGAAAACAGGGTCTCTTTATTGGAGCTAACTATGGCTACACCTTC
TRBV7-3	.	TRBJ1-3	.	CASSLTGGNSGNTIYF	TGTGCCAGCAGCTTAACTGGGGGGAACTCTGGAAACACCATATATTTT
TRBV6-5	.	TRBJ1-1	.	CASRAGGETKAFF	TGTGCCAGCAGGGCGGGCGGGGAGACGAAAGCTTTCTTT
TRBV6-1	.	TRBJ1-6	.	CASSAGSPGNSPLHF	TGTGCCAGCAGTGCCGGGTCCCCGGGGAATTCACCCCTCCACTTT
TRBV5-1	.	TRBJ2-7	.	CASSLNWAEQYF	TGCGCCAGCAGCTTGAACTGGGCCGAGCAGTACTTC
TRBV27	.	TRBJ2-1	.	CASSFGTKVKGGNEQFF	TGTGCCAGCAGTTTTGGCACGAAGGTTAAAGGGGGCAATGAGCAGTTCTTC
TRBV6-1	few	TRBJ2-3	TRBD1	CASSDREWTDTQYF	TGTGCCAGCTCAGACAGGGAGTGGACAGATACGCAGTATTTT
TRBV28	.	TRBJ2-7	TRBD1	CASSLSGQGEREGQYF	TGTGCCAGCAGTTTATCTGGACAGGGGGAGAGGGAGGGGCAGTACTTC
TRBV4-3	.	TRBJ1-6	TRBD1	CASSPGTGGSPLHF	TGCGCCAGCAGCCCCGGGACAGGGGGCTCACCCCTCCACTTT
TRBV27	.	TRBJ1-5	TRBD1	CASSPLDRGNQPQHF	TGTGCCAGCAGTCCCTTGGACAGGGGCAATCAGCCCCAGCATTTT
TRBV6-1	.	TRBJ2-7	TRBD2	CASSEVVAGGEQYF	TGTGCCAGCAGTGAAGTGGTAGCGGGGGGGGAGCAGTACTTC